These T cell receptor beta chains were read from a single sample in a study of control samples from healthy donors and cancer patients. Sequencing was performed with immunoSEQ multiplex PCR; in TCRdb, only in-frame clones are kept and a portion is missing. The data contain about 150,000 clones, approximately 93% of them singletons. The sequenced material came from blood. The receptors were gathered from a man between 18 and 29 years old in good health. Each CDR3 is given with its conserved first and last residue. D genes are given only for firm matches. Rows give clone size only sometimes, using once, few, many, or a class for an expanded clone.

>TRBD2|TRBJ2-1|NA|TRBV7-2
TGTGCCAGCAGCTTATCAAGCGGGAGGTTTAGCAATGAGCAGTTCTTC
CASSLSSGRFSNEQFF
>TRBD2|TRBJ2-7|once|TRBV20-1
TGCAGCCAAGCTCGGGGGGTCGAGCAGTACTTC
CSQARGVEQYF
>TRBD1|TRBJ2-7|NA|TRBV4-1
TGCGCCAGCAGCCTGACAGGGAGCGAGCAGTACTTC
CASSLTGSEQYF
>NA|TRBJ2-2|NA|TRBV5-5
TGTGCCAGCAGCTATCGGAACACCGGGGAGCTGTTTTTT
CASSYRNTGELFF
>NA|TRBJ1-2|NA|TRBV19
TGTGCCAGTAGTATTCAGGACTATGGCTACACCTTC
CASSIQDYGYTF
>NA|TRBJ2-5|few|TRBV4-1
TGCGCCAGCAGCCAAGCCCAGACAGTTGGAGAGACCCAGTACTTC
CASSQAQTVGETQYF
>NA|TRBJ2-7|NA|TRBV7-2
TGTGCCAGCAGCTTGAGGGGGGCCCTAGGCGAGCAGTACTTC
CASSLRGALGEQYF
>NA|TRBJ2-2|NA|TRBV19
TGTGCCAGTAGTTCGGTGGGATCGGAGATGGCCGGGGAGCTGTTTTTT
CASSSVGSEMAGELFF
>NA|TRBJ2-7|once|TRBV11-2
TGTGCCAGCAGCCTTCCGGGCAGGGACTACGAGCAGTACTTC
CASSLPGRDYEQYF
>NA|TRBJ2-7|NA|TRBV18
TGTGCCAGCTCACCCACGGCGGGCGGAATCGAGCAGTACTTC
CASSPTAGGIEQYF
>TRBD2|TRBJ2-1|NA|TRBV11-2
TGTGCCAGCAGCTTAGTCCCTAGCGGGACTAAGTCCTACAATGAGCAGTTCTTC
CASSLVPSGTKSYNEQFF
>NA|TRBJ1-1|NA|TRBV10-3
TGTGCCATCAGCCACGAGCCCGGGGGGAGTACTGAAGCTTTCTTT
CAISHEPGGSTEAFF
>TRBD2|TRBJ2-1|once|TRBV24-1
TGTGCCACCAGTGATTTAGCGGGAGGGCCCCACAATGAGCAGTTCTTC
CATSDLAGGPHNEQFF
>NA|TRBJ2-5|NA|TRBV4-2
TGTGCCAGCAGCCTCGGTGTCACGGGCGTTCCAGGCGAGGGAGAGACCCAGTACTTC
CASSLGVTGVPGEGETQYF
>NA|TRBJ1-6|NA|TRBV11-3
TGTGCCAGCAGCTCAATCTCGGAAAGGTCACCCCTCCACTTT
CASSSISERSPLHF
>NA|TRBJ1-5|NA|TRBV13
TGTGCCAGCAGCTTAGGCGGGTATCAGCCCCAGCATTTT
CASSLGGYQPQHF
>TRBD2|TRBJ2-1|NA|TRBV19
TGTGCCAGTAGTATTGAGACTAGCGGGAGGCCGGGTGCGGGCGAGCAGTTCTTC
CASSIETSGRPGAGEQFF
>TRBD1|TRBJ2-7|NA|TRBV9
TGTGCCAGCAGCGTGGAGGACAGGGGTTACTACGAGCAGTACTTC
CASSVEDRGYYEQYF
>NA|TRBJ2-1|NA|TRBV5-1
TGCGCCAGCAGCTTGGTTTGGGCTGGTGAGCAGTTCTTC
CASSLVWAGEQFF
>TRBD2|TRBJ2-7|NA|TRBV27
TGTGCCAGCAGTTCGACGAAGACTAGCGGGTTCCACGAGCAGTACTTC
CASSSTKTSGFHEQYF
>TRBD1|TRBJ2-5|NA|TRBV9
TGTGCCAGCAGCGCAAGGGACAGGGTATTCAAAGAGACCCAGTACTTC
CASSARDRVFKETQYF
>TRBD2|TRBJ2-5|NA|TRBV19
TGTGCCAGTAGTATTGGCCTCCTAGCGGGAGGTGAGACCCAGTACTTC
CASSIGLLAGGETQYF
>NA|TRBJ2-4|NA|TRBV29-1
TGCAGCGTTGTAAGGGGAGGTGGGAACATTCAGTACTTC
CSVVRGGGNIQYF
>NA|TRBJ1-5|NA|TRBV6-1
TGTGCCAGCAGTGAAAGATTTCGGCTAAGGGCCAATCAGCCCCAGCATTTT
CASSERFRLRANQPQHF
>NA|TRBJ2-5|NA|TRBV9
TGTGCCAGCAGCGTAATGGGGGCTGTGGGAGAGACCCAGTACTTC
CASSVMGAVGETQYF
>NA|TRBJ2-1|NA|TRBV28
TGTGCCAGCAGTTTAGGTGCGGTCTCGCAGTTCTTC
CASSLGAVSQFF
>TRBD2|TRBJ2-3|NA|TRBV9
TGTGCCAGCAGCGTCGGACTAGCGGGGGGAAATACGCAGTATTTT
CASSVGLAGGNTQYF
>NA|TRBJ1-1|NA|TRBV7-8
TGTGCCAGCAGCCGGGAGACTGAAGCTTTCTTT
CASSRETEAFF
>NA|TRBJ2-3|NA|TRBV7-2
TGTGCCAGCAGCTTAGCGCGGCGGACTACGCAGTATTTT
CASSLARRTTQYF
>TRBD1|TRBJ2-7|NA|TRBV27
TGTGCCAGCAGCCTTGACAGGGGTCCCCCCTACGAGCAGTACTTC
CASSLDRGPPYEQYF
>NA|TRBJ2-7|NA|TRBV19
TGTGCCAGTAGTGCCGGTTTCGGCTACGAGCAGTACTTC
CASSAGFGYEQYF
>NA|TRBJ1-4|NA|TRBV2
TGTGCCAGCACCGGGGGGACGAGAACTAATGAAAAACTGTTTTTT
CASTGGTRTNEKLFF
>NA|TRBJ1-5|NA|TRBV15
TGTGCCACCAGCAGGCCCCAGGGGAATAGCAATCAGCCCCAGCATTTT
CATSRPQGNSNQPQHF
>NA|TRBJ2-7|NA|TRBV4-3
TGCGCCAGCAGCCCCGGGGGAGGGGGCGGGTACGAGCAGTACTTC
CASSPGGGGGYEQYF
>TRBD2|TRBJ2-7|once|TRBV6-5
TGTGCCAGCAGTTACTCTCCGACTAGCGGCGAGCAGTACTTC
CASSYSPTSGEQYF
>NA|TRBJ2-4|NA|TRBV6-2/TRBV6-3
TGTGCCAGCAGTCAAACGGGGTCAGCCAAAAACATTCAGTACTTC
CASSQTGSAKNIQYF
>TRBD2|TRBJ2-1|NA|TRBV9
TGTGCCAGCAGCGAGGGTAGCGGGAGAGGCAATGAGCAGTTCTTC
CASSEGSGRGNEQFF
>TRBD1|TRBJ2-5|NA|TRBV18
TGTGCCAGCTCACCCCGGGGACAGGGGTACCAAGAGACCCAGTACTTC
CASSPRGQGYQETQYF
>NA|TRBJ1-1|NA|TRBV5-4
TGTGCCAGCAGCTCCGGTGCCTGGGACACTGAAGCTTTCTTT
CASSSGAWDTEAFF
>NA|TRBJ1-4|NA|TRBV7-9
TGTGCCAGCAGCTTACTCTCAACTAATGAAAAACTGTTTTTT
CASSLLSTNEKLFF
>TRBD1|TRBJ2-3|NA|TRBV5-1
TGCGCCAGCAGCCCAGGGACAGTCACAGATACGCAGTATTTT
CASSPGTVTDTQYF
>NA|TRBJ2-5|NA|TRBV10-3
TGTGCCATCAGTGAGCGGGGATCGACCCAGTACTTC
CAISERGSTQYF
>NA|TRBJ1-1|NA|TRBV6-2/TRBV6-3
TGTGCCAGCAGCCCTGCAGATAACACTGAAGCTTTCTTT
CASSPADNTEAFF
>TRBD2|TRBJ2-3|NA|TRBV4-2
TGTGCCAGCAGCCAAGGACTAGCGGGGATCACGCAGTATTTT
CASSQGLAGITQYF
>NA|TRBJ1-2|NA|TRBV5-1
TGCGCCAGCACCCCGGGGGGGAACTATGGCTACACCTTC
CASTPGGNYGYTF
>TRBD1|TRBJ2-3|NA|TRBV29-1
TGCAGCGTTGATACAGGGGCTGGGGATACGCAGTATTTT
CSVDTGAGDTQYF
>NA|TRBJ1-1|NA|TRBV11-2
TGTGCCAGCAGCTTACGCGGCACTCGGCTGAACACTGAAGCTTTCTTT
CASSLRGTRLNTEAFF
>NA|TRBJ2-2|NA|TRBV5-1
TGCGCCAGCAGCCTAGGGCGGTGGGTTAGCACCGGGGAGCTGTTTTTT
CASSLGRWVSTGELFF
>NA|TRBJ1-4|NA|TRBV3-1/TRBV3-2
TGTGCCAGCAGCCAAGACACCTTCTTGAACGAAAAACTGTTTTTT
CASSQDTFLNEKLFF
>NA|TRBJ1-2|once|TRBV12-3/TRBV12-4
TGTGCCAGCAGTTTAAGACCGAACGGCTACACCTTC
CASSLRPNGYTF
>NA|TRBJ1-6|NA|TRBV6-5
TGTGCCACCGCAAGAAGTCGGTATAATTCACCCCTCCACTTT
CATARSRYNSPLHF
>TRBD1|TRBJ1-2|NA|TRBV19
TGTGCCAGTAGTTTCACAGGGGCAAACTATGGCTACACCTTC
CASSFTGANYGYTF
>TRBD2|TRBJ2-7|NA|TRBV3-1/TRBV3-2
TGTGCCAGCAGCCTAGCGGGAGTAGAGTACGAGCAGTACTTC
CASSLAGVEYEQYF
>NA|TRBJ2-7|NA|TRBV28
TGTGCCAGCAGTCCCCGGGACACTTACTCCTACGAGCAGTACTTC
CASSPRDTYSYEQYF
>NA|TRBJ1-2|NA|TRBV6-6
TGTGCCAGCAGTTACTCGACAAGGATTGACTATGGCTACACCTTC
CASSYSTRIDYGYTF
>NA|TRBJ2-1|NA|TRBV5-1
TGCGCCAGCAGCGTGGATAGCTCCTACAATGAGCAGTTCTTC
CASSVDSSYNEQFF
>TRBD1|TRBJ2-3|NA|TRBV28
TGTGCCAGCAATCCGGGACAGGGGGGCACAGATACGCAGTATTTT
CASNPGQGGTDTQYF